This is a list of T cell receptor beta chains from one sample in a study of long-term antiretroviral therapy in people with HIV. TCRdb keeps only in-frame clones here, not all; method: immunoSEQ multiplex PCR. Of fewer than 35,000 clones listed, roughly 97% were seen once; the top ten hold around 2.7%. The input for sequencing was unsorted PBMCs, taken 6.9 years after starting antiretroviral therapy. Receptors originate from a man aged 25-40 years with HIV. The CDR3 runs from the conserved cysteine through the conserved F or W. The D gene is left open where the match is weak. Clone size is stated in some rows and not others, as once, few, many or a class when expanded.

-	TRBV30	TRBJ1-3	-	TGTGCCTGGAGTGTACTGGGGACAGGAAACACCATATATTTT	CAWSVLGTGNTIYF
-	TRBV7-2	TRBJ2-5	-	TGTGCCAGCAGCTTGGTGGGGGGCGGAGAGACCCAGTACTTC	CASSLVGGGETQYF
-	TRBV27	TRBJ2-7	-	TGTGCCAGCAGGGGCCTCAGCTCCTACGAGCAGTACTTC	CASRGLSSYEQYF
-	TRBV4-3	TRBJ1-4	-	TGCGCCAGCAGCCATCTAGAGGGAAATGAAAAACTGTTTTTT	CASSHLEGNEKLFF
-	TRBV5-4	TRBJ2-3	-	TGTGCCAGCAGCTTGGAAGCAGATACGCAGTATTTT	CASSLEADTQYF
-	TRBV6-6	TRBJ2-7	TRBD1	TGTGCCAGCACCAGGACAGGGAGATCCTACGAGCAGTACTTC	CASTRTGRSYEQYF
-	TRBV7-2	TRBJ2-7	-	TGTGCCAGCAGCTCCTTTCGGGAGAACCCCTACGAGCAGTACTTC	CASSSFRENPYEQYF
-	TRBV7-9	TRBJ1-6	TRBD1	TGTGCCAGCAGCCTACCGGGACAGGGGCTTTCACCCCTCCACTTT	CASSLPGQGLSPLHF
-	TRBV14	TRBJ2-1	-	TGTGCCAGCAGCCAAGATAGACCCAACCCCTACAATGAGCAGTTCTTC	CASSQDRPNPYNEQFF
-	TRBV9	TRBJ2-3	-	TGTGCCAGCAGCGCTGCAGGTGGGGGCCGCACAGATACGCAGTATTTT	CASSAAGGGRTDTQYF
-	TRBV6-4	TRBJ1-2	TRBD1	TGTGCCAGCACTTTGGGACAGGACCCGTGTGGAAACTATGGCTACACCTTC	CASTLGQDPCGNYGYTF
-	TRBV28	TRBJ1-1	TRBD1	TGTGCCAGCAGTCCCTCGACAGGGATGAACACTGAAGCTTTCTTT	CASSPSTGMNTEAFF
-	TRBV6-5	TRBJ2-5	TRBD2	TGTGCCAGCGCTCTCGCGGGGGGCCCCGAGACCCAGTACTTC	CASALAGGPETQYF
once	TRBV15	TRBJ2-4	TRBD2	TGTGCCACCAGCAGACGTAGTAGCGGGGGAAACATTCAGTACTTC	CATSRRSSGGNIQYF
once	TRBV21-1	TRBJ2-7	-	TGTGCCAGCAGCAGGAAGGAGGCAATTTCCTACGAGCAGTACTTC	CASSRKEAISYEQYF
-	TRBV5-6	TRBJ2-1	-	TGTGCCAGCAGCCGTGTAGGGGCATCCTACAATGAGCAGTTCTTC	CASSRVGASYNEQFF
-	TRBV27	TRBJ1-1	-	TGTGCCAGCAGTTTCGGGGGGGGGACTGAAGCTTTCTTT	CASSFGGGTEAFF
-	TRBV19	TRBJ2-7	-	TGTGCCAGTAGTATGATTGCTCAGGAGCAGTACTTC	CASSMIAQEQYF
few	TRBV5-6	TRBJ1-2	-	TGTGCCAGCAGGTCTGACGGTACCTATGGCTACACCTTC	CASRSDGTYGYTF
-	TRBV5-4	TRBJ2-2	-	TGTGCCAGCAGTTTTTTTCCCGGGGAGCTGTTTTTT	CASSFFPGELFF
once	TRBV7-2	TRBJ2-2	TRBD1	TGTGCCAGCAGCTTTGGGACAGGGAACACCGGGGAGCTGTTTTTT	CASSFGTGNTGELFF
-	TRBV5-1	TRBJ2-3	-	TGCGCCAGCAGCGTCGGGAAACTAGATACGCAGTATTTT	CASSVGKLDTQYF
-	TRBV5-1	TRBJ2-7	-	TGCGCCAGCAGCCACAAGTCGCTCGGGGGTTCCTACGAGCAGTACTTC	CASSHKSLGGSYEQYF
once	TRBV10-2	TRBJ2-7	TRBD1	TGCGCCAGCAAGGACAGGGGAGGGCTCGAGCAGTACTTC	CASKDRGGLEQYF
-	TRBV30	TRBJ2-1	TRBD2	TGTGCCTGGAGTGTCGGTAGCGGGAGTAGCGAGCAGTTCTTC	CAWSVGSGSSEQFF
-	TRBV6-5	TRBJ2-5	-	TGTGCCAGCAGCCCCGCGGAGGGGTATGAGACCCAGTACTTC	CASSPAEGYETQYF
once	TRBV6-1	TRBJ2-5	-	TGTGCCAGCAGGCCGGTGAACGGGCAGACCCAGTACTTC	CASRPVNGQTQYF
-	TRBV5-5	TRBJ1-2	-	TGTGCCAGCAGCTTGGATTGGGCGGCAGGCTACACCTTC	CASSLDWAAGYTF
-	TRBV6-1	TRBJ1-2	-	TGTGCCAGCAGTGAAATAGGGGATTCACTGAGCTACACCTTC	CASSEIGDSLSYTF
-	TRBV10-3	TRBJ2-7	-	TGTGCCACTCATGGGCGGGATAACGAGCAGTACTTC	CATHGRDNEQYF
-	TRBV14	TRBJ1-1	-	TGTGCCAGCAGCCAAGATTACGTGGGTTATACTGAAGCTTTCTTT	CASSQDYVGYTEAFF
-	TRBV27	TRBJ2-7	TRBD2	TGTGCCAGCAGTTTCTTTGCGGGAGACTACGAGCAGTACTTC	CASSFFAGDYEQYF
-	TRBV28	TRBJ2-5	-	TGTGCCAGCAGTTCCCTCAGACAGATCCAAGAGACCCAGTACTTC	CASSSLRQIQETQYF
-	TRBV7-2	TRBJ2-6	-	TGTGCCAGCAGCTTATTCCGGGACACTAGCTCTGGGGCCAACGTCCTGACTTTC	CASSLFRDTSSGANVLTF
-	TRBV6-6	TRBJ2-3	-	TGTGCCAGCAGCCGTCGCTCTGGGAGCACAGATACGCAGTATTTT	CASSRRSGSTDTQYF
-	TRBV5-1	TRBJ1-2	-	TGCGCCAGCACCCCCCAGGAGGGCTATGGCTACACCTTC	CASTPQEGYGYTF
-	TRBV7-2	TRBJ2-1	TRBD2	TGTGCCAGCGCTGAACTAGCGGGGGCCTACAATGAGCAGTTCTTC	CASAELAGAYNEQFF
-	TRBV9	TRBJ1-2	-	TGTGCCAGCAGCGTTTCCGAGTTTCGTGGCTACACCTTC	CASSVSEFRGYTF
-	TRBV15	TRBJ2-5	TRBD1	TGTGCCACCACCCATCTCCGGGACAGGGATGAGACCCAGTACTTC	CATTHLRDRDETQYF
once	TRBV7-2	TRBJ1-1	-	TGTGCCAGCAGCCTTTTCGACCGGACTGAAGCTTTCTTT	CASSLFDRTEAFF
-	TRBV5-1	TRBJ2-5	-	TGCGCCAGCAGCTTGGTCCGGGGGCAAGAGACCCAGTACTTC	CASSLVRGQETQYF
-	TRBV18	TRBJ1-2	-	TGTGCCAGCTCACCACCGACGATCACGAGGGGTGGCTACACCTTC	CASSPPTITRGGYTF
-	TRBV5-5	TRBJ2-3	-	TGTGCCAGCAGCTCGTTGGCCGAAGCAGATACGCAGTATTTT	CASSSLAEADTQYF
-	TRBV29-1	TRBJ1-2	-	TGCAGCGTTGTAATAGGGGAAGGTTGGCATGGCTACACCTTC	CSVVIGEGWHGYTF
-	TRBV2	TRBJ1-3	TRBD1	TGTGCCAGCAGTGAATTGGGACAGGGGGCTTCGGGAGGAAACACCATATATTTT	CASSELGQGASGGNTIYF